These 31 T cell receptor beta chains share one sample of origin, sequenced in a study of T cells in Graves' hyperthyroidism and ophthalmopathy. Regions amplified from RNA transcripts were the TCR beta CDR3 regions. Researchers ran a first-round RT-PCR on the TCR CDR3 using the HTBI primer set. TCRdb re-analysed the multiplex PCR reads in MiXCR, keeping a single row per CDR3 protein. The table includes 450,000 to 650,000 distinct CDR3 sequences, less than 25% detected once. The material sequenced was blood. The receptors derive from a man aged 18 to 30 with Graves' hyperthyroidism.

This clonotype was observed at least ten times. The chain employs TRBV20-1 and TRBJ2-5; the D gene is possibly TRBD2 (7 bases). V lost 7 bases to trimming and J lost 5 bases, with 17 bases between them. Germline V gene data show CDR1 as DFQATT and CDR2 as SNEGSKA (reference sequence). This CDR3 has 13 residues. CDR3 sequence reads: CSVEGGAGETQYF. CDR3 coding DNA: TGCAGTGTCGAAGGGGGGGCGGGGGAGACCCAGTACTTC.

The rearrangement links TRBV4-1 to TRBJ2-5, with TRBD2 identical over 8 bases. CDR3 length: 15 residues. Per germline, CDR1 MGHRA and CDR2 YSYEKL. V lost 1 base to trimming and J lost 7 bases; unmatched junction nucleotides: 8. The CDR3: CASSQGTSFLGTQYF. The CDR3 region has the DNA TGCGCCAGCAGCCAAGGGACTAGCTTCTTGGGGACCCAGTACTTC.

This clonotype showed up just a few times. In DNA, the CDR3 is TGTGCCAGCAGTTTATCGTCGTGGGGACAGGGTAACGGCTACACCTTC. Its translation: CASSLSSWGQGNGYTF. This chain uses TRBV28 with TRBJ1-2; TRBD1 agrees at 9 bases. J was trimmed by 8 bases and V by 1 base; bases with no gene match: 11. The CDR3 length is 16 residues. Germline CDR1 reads MDHEN; CDR2 reads SYDVKM.

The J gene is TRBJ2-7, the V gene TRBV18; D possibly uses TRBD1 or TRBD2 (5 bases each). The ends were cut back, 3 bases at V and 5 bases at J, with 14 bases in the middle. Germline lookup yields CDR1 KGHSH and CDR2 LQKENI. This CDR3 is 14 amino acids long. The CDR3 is CASSPGAVSHEQYF. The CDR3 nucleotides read TGTGCCAGCTCACCCGGGGCAGTATCCCACGAGCAGTACTTC.

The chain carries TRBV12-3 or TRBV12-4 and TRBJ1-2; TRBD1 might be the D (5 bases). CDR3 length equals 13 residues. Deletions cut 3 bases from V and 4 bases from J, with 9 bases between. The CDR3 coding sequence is TGTGCCAGCAGTTTGACAGTCCCCTATGGCTACACCTTC. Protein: CASSLTVPYGYTF.

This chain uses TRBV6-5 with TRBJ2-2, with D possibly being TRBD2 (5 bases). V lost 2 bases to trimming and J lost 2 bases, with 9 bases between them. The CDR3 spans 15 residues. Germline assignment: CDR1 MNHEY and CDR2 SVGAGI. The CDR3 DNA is TGTGCCAGCAGTTACGTTCGGGGAAACACCGGGGAGCTGTTTTTT. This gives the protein CASSYVRGNTGELFF.

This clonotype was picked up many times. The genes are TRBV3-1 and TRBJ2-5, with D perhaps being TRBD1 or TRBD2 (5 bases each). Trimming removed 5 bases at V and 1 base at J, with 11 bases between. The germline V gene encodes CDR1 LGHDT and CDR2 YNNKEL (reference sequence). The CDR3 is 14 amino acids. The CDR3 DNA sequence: TGTGCCAGCAGCGGGACCTCAACCCAAGAGACCCAGTACTTC. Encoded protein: CASSGTSTQETQYF.

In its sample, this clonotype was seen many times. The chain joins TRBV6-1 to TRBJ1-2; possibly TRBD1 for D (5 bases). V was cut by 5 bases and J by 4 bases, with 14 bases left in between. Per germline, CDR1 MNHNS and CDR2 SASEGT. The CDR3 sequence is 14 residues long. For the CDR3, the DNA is TGTGCCAGCAGTATCTCAGGGAATGGCTATGGCTACACCTTC. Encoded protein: CASSISGNGYGYTF.

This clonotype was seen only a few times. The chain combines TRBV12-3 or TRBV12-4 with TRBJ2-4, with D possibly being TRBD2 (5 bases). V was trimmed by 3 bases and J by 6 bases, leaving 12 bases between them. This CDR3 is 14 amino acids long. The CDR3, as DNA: TGTGCCAGCAGTTTTGGTGGACGGGGAAACATTCAGTACTTC. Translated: CASSFGGRGNIQYF.

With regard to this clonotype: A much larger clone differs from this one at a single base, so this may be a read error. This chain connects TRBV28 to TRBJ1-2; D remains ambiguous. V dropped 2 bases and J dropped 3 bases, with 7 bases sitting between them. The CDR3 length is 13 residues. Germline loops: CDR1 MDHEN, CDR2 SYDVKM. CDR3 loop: CASSLESHYGYTF. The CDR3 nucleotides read TGTGCCAGCAGTTTAGAAAGTCACTATGGCTACACCTTC.

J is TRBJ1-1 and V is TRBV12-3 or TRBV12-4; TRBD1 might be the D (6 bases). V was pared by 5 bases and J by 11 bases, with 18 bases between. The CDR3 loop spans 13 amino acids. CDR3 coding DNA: TGTGCCAGCAGTAAGAATACAGGGAGTTTGGCTTTCTTT. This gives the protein CASSKNTGSLAFF.

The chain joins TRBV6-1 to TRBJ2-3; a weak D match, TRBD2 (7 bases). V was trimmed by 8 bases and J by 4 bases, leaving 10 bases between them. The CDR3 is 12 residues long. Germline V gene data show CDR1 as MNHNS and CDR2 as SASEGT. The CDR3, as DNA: TGTGCCAGCGGGGGGGCTGCAGATACGCAGTATTTT. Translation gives CASGGAADTQYF.

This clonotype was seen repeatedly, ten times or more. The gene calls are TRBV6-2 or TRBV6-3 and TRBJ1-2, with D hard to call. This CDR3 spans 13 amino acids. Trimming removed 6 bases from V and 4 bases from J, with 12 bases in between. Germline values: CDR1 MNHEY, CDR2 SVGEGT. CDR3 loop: CASSQTWSYGYTF. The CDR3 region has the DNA TGTGCCAGCAGCCAAACATGGTCCTATGGCTACACCTTC.

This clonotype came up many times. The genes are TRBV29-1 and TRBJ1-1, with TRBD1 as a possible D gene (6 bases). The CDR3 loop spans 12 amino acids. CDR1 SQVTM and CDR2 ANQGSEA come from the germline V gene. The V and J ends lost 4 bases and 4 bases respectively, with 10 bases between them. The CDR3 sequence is CSVVQGLTEAFF. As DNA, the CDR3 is TGCAGCGTTGTACAGGGACTCACTGAAGCTTTCTTT.

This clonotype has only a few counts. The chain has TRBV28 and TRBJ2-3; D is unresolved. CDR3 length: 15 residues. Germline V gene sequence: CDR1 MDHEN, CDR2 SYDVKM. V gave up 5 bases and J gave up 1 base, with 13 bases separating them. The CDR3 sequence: CASSQNPDGTDTQYF. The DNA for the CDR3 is TGTGCCAGCAGTCAAAACCCGGACGGCACAGATACGCAGTATTTT.

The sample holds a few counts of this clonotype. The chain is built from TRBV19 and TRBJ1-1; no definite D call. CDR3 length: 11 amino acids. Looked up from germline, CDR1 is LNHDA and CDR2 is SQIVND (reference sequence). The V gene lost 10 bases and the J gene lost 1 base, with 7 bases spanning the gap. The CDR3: CATHRNTEAFF. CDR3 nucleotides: TGTGCCACCCACAGGAACACTGAAGCTTTCTTT.

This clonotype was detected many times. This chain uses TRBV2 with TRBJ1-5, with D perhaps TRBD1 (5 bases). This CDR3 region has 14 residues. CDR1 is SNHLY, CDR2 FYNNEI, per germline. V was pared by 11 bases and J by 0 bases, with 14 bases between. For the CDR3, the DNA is TGTGCCTCGGGAGGGGTCCTTAGCAATCAGCCCCAGCATTTT. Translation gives CASGGVLSNQPQHF.

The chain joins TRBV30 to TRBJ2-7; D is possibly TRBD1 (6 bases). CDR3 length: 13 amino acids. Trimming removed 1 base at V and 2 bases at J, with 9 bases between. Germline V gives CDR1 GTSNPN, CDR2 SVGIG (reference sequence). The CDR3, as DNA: TGTGCCTGGAGTGCGGACAGAACCTACGAGCAGTACTTC. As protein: CAWSADRTYEQYF.

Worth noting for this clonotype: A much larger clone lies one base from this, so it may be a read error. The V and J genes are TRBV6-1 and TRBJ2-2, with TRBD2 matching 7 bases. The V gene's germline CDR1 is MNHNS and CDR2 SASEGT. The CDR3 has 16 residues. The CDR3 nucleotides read TGTGCCAGCAGTGACCGGACTAGGTTGCGCACCGGGGAGCTGTGTTTT. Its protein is CASSDRTRLRTGELCF.

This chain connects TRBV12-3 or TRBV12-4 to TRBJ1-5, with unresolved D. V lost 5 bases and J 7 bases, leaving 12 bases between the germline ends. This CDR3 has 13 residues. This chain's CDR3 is CASSPKREQPQHF. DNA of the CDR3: TGTGCCAGCAGTCCCAAGAGGGAGCAGCCCCAGCATTTT.

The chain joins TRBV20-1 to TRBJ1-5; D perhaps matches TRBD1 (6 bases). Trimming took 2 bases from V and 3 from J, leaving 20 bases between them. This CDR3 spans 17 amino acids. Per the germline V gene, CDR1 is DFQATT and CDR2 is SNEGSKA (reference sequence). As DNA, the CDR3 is TGCAGTGCTAGAAACCACAGGGAGGGAACGTTCAATCAGCCCCAGCATTTT. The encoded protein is CSARNHREGTFNQPQHF.

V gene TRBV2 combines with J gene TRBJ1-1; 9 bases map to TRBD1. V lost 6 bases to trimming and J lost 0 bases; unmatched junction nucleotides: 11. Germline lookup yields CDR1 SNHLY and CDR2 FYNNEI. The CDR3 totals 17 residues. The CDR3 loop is CASRELGTGSMNTEAFF. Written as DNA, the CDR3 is TGTGCCAGCAGGGAGTTGGGGACAGGGAGTATGAACACTGAAGCTTTCTTT.

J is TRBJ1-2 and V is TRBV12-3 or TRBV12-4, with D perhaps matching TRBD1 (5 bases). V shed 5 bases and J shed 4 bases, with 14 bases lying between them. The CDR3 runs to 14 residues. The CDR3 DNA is TGTGCCAGCAGTAGGAGACAGCGTAGCTATGGCTACACCTTC. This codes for CASSRRQRSYGYTF.

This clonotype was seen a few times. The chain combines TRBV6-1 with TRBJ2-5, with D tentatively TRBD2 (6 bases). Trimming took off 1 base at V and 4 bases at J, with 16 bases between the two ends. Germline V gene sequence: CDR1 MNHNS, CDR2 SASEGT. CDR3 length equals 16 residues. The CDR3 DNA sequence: TGTGCCAGCAGTGAAGTAGACGGTAGCGGAGGAGAGACCCAGTACTTC. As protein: CASSEVDGSGGETQYF.

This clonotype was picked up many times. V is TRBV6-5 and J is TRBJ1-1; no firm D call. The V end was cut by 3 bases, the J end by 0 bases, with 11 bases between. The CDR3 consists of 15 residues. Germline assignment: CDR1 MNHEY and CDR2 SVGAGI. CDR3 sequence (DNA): TGTGCCAGCAGTTATACAACAGTTATGAACACTGAAGCTTTCTTT. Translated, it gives CASSYTTVMNTEAFF.

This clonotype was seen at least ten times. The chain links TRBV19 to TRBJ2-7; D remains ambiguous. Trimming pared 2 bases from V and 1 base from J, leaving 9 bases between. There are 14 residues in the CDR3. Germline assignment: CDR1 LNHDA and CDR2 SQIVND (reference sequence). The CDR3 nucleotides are TGTGCCAGTAGTATAAGGTACGGGTCCTACGAGCAGTACTTC. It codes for CASSIRYGSYEQYF. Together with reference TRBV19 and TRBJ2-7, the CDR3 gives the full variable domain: DGGITQSPKYLFRKEGQNVTLSCEQNLNHDAMYWYRQDPGQGLRLIYYSQIVNDFQKGDIAEGYSVSREKKESFPLTVTSAQKNPTAFYLCASSIRYGSYEQYFGPGTRLTVT.

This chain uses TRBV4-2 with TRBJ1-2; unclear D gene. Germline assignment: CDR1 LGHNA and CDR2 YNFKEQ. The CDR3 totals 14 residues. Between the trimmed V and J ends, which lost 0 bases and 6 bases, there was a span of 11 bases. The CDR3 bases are TGTGCCAGCAGCCAAGAGCGGCAGAACCATGGCTACACCTTC. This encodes CASSQERQNHGYTF.

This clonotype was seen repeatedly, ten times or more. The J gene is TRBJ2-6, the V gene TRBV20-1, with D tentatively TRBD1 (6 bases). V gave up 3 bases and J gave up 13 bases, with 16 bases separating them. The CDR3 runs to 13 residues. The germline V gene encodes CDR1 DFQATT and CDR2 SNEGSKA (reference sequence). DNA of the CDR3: TGCAGTGCTAGCCGGGACACCCGTTCTGTCCTGACTTTC. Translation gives CSASRDTRSVLTF.

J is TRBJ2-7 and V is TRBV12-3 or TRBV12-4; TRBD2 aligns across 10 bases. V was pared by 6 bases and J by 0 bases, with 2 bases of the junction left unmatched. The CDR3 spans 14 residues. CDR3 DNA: TGTGCCAGCAGAAGACTAGCGGGCTCCTACGAGCAGTACTTC. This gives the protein CASRRLAGSYEQYF.

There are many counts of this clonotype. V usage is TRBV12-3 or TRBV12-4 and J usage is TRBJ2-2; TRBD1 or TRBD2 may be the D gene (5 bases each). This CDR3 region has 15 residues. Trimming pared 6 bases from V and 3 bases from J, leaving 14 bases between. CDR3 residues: CASSPGGGHTGELFF. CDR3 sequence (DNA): TGTGCCAGCAGCCCCGGTGGGGGACACACCGGGGAGCTGTTTTTT.

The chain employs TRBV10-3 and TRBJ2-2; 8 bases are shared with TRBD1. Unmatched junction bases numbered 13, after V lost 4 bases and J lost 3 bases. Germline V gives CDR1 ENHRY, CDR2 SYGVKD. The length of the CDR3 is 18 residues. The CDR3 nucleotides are TGTGCCATCAGTGCGGGCCGTGGACAGGGAGGTGACACCGGGGAGCTGTTTTTT. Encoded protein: CAISAGRGQGGDTGELFF.